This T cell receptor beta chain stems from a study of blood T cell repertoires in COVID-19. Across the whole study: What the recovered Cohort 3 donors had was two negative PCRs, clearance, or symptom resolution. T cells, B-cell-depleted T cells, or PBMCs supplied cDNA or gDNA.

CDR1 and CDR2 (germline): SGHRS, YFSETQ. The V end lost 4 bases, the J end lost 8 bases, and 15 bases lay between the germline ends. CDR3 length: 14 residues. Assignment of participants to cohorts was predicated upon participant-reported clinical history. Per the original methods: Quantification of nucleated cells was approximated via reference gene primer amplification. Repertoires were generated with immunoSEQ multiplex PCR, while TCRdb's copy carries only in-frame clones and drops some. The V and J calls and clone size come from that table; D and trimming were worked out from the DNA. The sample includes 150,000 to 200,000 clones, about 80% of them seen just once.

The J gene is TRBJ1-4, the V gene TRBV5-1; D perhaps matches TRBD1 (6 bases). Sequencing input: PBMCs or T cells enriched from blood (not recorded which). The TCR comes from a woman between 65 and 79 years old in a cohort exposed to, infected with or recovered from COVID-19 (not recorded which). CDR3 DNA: TGCGCCAGCAGCCCCGGGACACAGGAAGAAAAACTGTTTTTT. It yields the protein CASSPGTQEEKLFF.